This T cell receptor (beta chain) derives from a study of cytomegalovirus exposure and HLA in healthy donors. The PCR ran on 60 Vbeta and 13 Jbeta primers. Here immunoSEQ multiplex PCR was the method, and the copy in TCRdb shows in-frame clones only, minus some. The table has roughly 150,000 clones, around 80% seen once. V was cut by 3 bases and J by 11 bases, with 10 bases left in between. This CDR3 contains 10 residues. Germline V gene data show CDR1 as DFQATT and CDR2 as SNEGSKA (reference sequence). The rearrangement joins TRBV20-1 to TRBJ1-1, with no clear D. The sequencing input was PBMCs. This sequence was found in a woman aged 40 to 50 in good health and CMV-seropositive. CDR3: CSASPPEAFF. The DNA for the CDR3 is TGCAGTGCTAGTCCCCCCGAGGCTTTCTTT.